Below are 26 T cell receptor beta chains sequenced from a single sample in a study of radiotherapy plus CTLA-4 blockade in lung cancer. The assay was immunoSEQ multiplex PCR, and TCRdb's table has in-frame clones only and misses some. The table lists tens of thousands of clones, roughly three quarters of them singletons. The source material was peripheral blood, sampled from a patient treated with radiotherapy plus ipilimumab. Every receptor here comes from a human donor with non-small cell lung cancer who had stable disease on radiotherapy plus ipilimumab.

The V gene is TRBV7-6, the J gene TRBJ2-1, with 7 bases that match TRBD2. Germline lookup yields CDR1 SGHVS and CDR2 FNYEAQ. V lost 3 bases and J lost 7; bases outside the gene matches: 9. CDR3 length: 15 amino acids. The CDR3 sequence is CASSFGGRASNEQFF. In DNA form, the CDR3 reads TGTGCCAGCAGCTTTGGAGGGAGGGCCTCTAATGAGCAGTTCTTC.

V gene TRBV2 combines with J gene TRBJ1-4, with 7 bases fitting TRBD1. CDR1 and CDR2 (germline): SNHLY, FYNNEI. Trimming cost V 6 bases and J 7 bases; bases outside gene matches: 5. The CDR3 contains 13 residues. The CDR3 DNA reads as TGTGCCAGCAGGTCCAGGGGGGGTGAAAAACTGTTTTTT. Encoded protein: CASRSRGGEKLFF. The full variable domain, with the rest looked up from reference TRBV2 and TRBJ1-4, is EPEVTQTPSHQVTQMGQEVILRCVPISNHLYFYWYRQILGQKVEFLVSFYNNEISEKSEIFDDQFSVERPDGSNFTLKIRSTKLEDSAMYFCASRSRGGEKLFFGSGTQLSVL.

The chain is built from TRBV5-6 and TRBJ2-5, with 8 bases that match TRBD2. The junction had 15 bases not matched to a gene; V was cut back by 4 bases and J by 4 bases. Germline CDR1 reads SGHDT; CDR2 reads YYEEEE. The CDR3 extends over 17 amino acids. In DNA form, the CDR3 reads TGTGCCAGCAGCCCCTGGCGGATCGGGAGGGTAGGAGAGACCCAGTACTTC. This encodes CASSPWRIGRVGETQYF.

The V call is TRBV28, the J call TRBJ1-2; D uncertain. CDR1 and CDR2 (germline): MDHEN, SYDVKM. The CDR3 covers 11 residues. V lost 10 bases and J lost 8, with 14 bases in between. CDR3 sequence reads: CAIGRPGGYTF. The CDR3 coding sequence is TGTGCCATTGGACGGCCCGGAGGCTACACCTTC.

CDR3 in DNA: TGTGCCAGCAGCCGAAGACAGGTTTTAGACAATGAGCAGTTCTTC. Its protein product is CASSRRQVLDNEQFF. The chain recombines TRBV13 with TRBJ2-1; D is perhaps TRBD1 (6 bases). The CDR3 spans 15 residues. V dropped 5 bases and J dropped 5 bases, with 16 bases sitting between them. Germline lookup yields CDR1 PRHDT and CDR2 FYEKMQ (reference sequence).

A word on this clone: At the DNA level, this CDR3 is encoded by other sequences in the same sample as well. The chain is built from TRBV5-1 and TRBJ2-1; 9 nucleotides line up with TRBD2. Losses at the gene ends were 7 bases for V and 1 base for J; bases not matched to a gene: 6. CDR3 length: 15 amino acids. In germline, CDR1 is SGHRS, CDR2 YFSETQ. The CDR3, as DNA: TGCGCCAGCTCCTTAGCGGGAGAGTCCTACAATGAGCAGTTCTTC. Its protein is CASSLAGESYNEQFF.

The chain has TRBV27 and TRBJ2-3; 9 bases agree with TRBD2. The CDR3 spans 15 residues. Trimming cost V 4 bases and J 2 bases; bases outside gene matches: 4. Looked up from germline, CDR1 is MNHEY and CDR2 is SMNVEV (reference sequence). The chain's CDR3 is CASSSSGTHTDTQYF. In DNA form, the CDR3 reads TGTGCCAGCAGTTCTAGCGGGACCCACACAGATACGCAGTATTTT.

This clone showed up just once. The CDR3 is CASSLGTGPQVKPQHF. The CDR3 DNA is TGTGCCAGCAGCTTAGGGACAGGGCCACAGGTCAAGCCCCAGCATTTT. The chain couples TRBV7-9 to TRBJ1-5; 8 bases map to TRBD1. The CDR3 covers 16 residues. Germline V lookup: CDR1 SEHNR, CDR2 FQNEAQ (reference sequence). Unmatched junction bases numbered 10, after V lost 1 base and J lost 8 bases.

V usage is TRBV7-2 and J usage is TRBJ2-2; possibly TRBD1 for D (6 bases). The length of the CDR3 is 14 residues. In germline, CDR1 is SGHTA, CDR2 FQGNSA. The V end lost 1 base, the J end lost 4 bases, and 7 bases lay between the germline ends. DNA of the CDR3: TGTGCCAGCAGCTTAGTAGGGGGCACCGGGGAGCTGTTTTTT. It yields the protein CASSLVGGTGELFF.

In its sample, this clone is medium-sized (0.01 to 0.1%). Other DNA sequences from this sample encode an identical CDR3 as well. This chain uses TRBV18 with TRBJ2-7, with D possibly being TRBD2 (6 bases). The germline CDR1 and CDR2 sequences are KGHSH and LQKENI. V was pared by 3 bases and J by 6 bases, with 9 bases between. CDR3 length: 12 residues. CDR3 DNA: TGTGCCAGCTCACCGGGAGGCTCCGAGCAGTACTTC. It translates to CASSPGGSEQYF.

The CDR3 protein is CASSVPTGCYEQYF. The DNA of the CDR3 is TGTGCCAGCAGCGTTCCGACAGGATGCTACGAGCAGTACTTC. V gene TRBV9 combines with J gene TRBJ2-7; D is possibly TRBD1 (6 bases). The CDR3 is 14 residues long. Germline assignment: CDR1 SGDLS and CDR2 YYNGEE. Trimming cost V 2 bases and J 3 bases, with 12 bases left between them.

The V gene is TRBV10-3, the J gene TRBJ1-2, with TRBD1 as a possible D gene (5 bases). Germline V gives CDR1 ENHRY, CDR2 SYGVKD. The length of the CDR3 is 13 residues. V shed 4 bases and J shed 4 bases, with 10 bases lying between them. In nucleotides, the CDR3 is TGTGCCATCAGTGGAGGGGTAGGCTATGGCTACACCTTC. As protein: CAISGGVGYGYTF.

The sample holds a few counts of this clone. As DNA, the CDR3 is TGCGCCAGCAGCTTGACACTAGCGGGAGGAACCGGGGAGCTGTTTTTT. Residues: CASSLTLAGGTGELFF. This rearrangement joins TRBV5-1 to TRBJ2-2; 12 nucleotides agree with TRBD2. V trimming: 1 base; J trimming: 5 bases; junction bases outside the gene matches: 3. The CDR3 is 16 residues long. Germline V lookup: CDR1 SGHRS, CDR2 YFSETQ.

This clone was seen a handful of times. The rearrangement uses TRBV7-8 and TRBJ1-5; 8 bases line up with TRBD1. This CDR3 has 14 amino acids. Trimming took 6 bases from V and 9 from J; bases not matched to a gene: 10. Germline V gene data show CDR1 as SGHVS and CDR2 as FQNEAQ. CDR3 loop: CASSSGQGGGPQHF. The CDR3 nucleotides read TGTGCCAGCAGTTCAGGACAGGGAGGAGGGCCCCAGCATTTT.

This clone has more than one count but fewer than ten. The gene calls are TRBV7-6 and TRBJ2-7, with 9 bases fitting TRBD1. J lost 7 bases, V lost 5 bases, and 18 bases had no gene match. The length of the CDR3 is 17 residues. Germline V lookup: CDR1 SGHVS, CDR2 FNYEAQ. The CDR3 DNA is TGTGCCAGCAGCCCAACCCCCTCGGACAGGGGCCTTGTAGAGCAGTACTTC. Translating it yields CASSPTPSDRGLVEQYF.

Only a few counts were recorded for this clone. The chain couples TRBV7-2 to TRBJ2-1, with a possible D match to TRBD2 (6 bases). CDR1 SGHTA and CDR2 FQGNSA come from the germline V gene. The CDR3 totals 14 residues. Trimming left V 1 base short and J 6 bases short, with 10 bases between. The CDR3 nucleotides read TGTGCCAGCAGCTTAGGGACTACTGGCAATGAGCAGTTCTTC. This sequence encodes CASSLGTTGNEQFF.

Only a few counts were recorded for this clone. The chain recombines TRBV5-1 with TRBJ2-7; possible D gene TRBD1, 5 bases. The CDR3 loop spans 15 amino acids. V shed 0 bases and J shed 2 bases, with 12 bases lying between them. The germline CDR1 and CDR2 sequences are SGHRS and YFSETQ. The CDR3 loop reads CASSLDPGQPYEQYF. The CDR3 DNA reads TGCGCCAGCAGCTTGGACCCAGGGCAACCCTACGAGCAGTACTTC.

With respect to this clone: One junction end disagrees with the germline gene, perhaps due to a read error. Other nucleotide sequences from this sample produce the same CDR3. The chain uses TRBV28 and TRBJ2-7, with unresolved D. CDR1 and CDR2 (germline): MDHEN, SYDVKM. This CDR3 contains 10 residues. The CDR3 bases are TGTGCCACCCTTTCACGCGAGCAATACTTC. Encoded protein: CATLSREQYF.

The chain links TRBV19 to TRBJ1-1, with a tentative D call TRBD1 (6 bases). The germline V and J ends were trimmed by 6 bases and 2 bases, with 16 bases remaining between them. The CDR3 consists of 15 residues. Germline loops: CDR1 LNHDA, CDR2 SQIVND (reference sequence). The CDR3 loop reads CASRPETGRNTEAFF. CDR3 bases: TGTGCCAGTAGGCCCGAGACAGGCAGAAACACTGAAGCTTTCTTT.

This chain connects TRBV7-8 to TRBJ1-2, with a tentative D call TRBD1 (5 bases). CDR1 is SGHVS, CDR2 FQNEAQ, per germline. V was clipped by 0 bases and J by 8 bases, with 16 bases between them. This CDR3 has 15 residues. The CDR3 here is CASSLARGTGYGYTF. For the CDR3, the DNA is TGTGCCAGCAGCTTAGCAAGAGGCACAGGCTACGGCTACACCTTC.

Here the CDR3 DNA reads TGTGCCAGTAGTAGAAGGACAGGGGGAATCGGGGAGCTGTTTTTT. Amino acids: CASSRRTGGIGELFF. The V and J genes are TRBV19 and TRBJ2-2; 10 bases are a match to TRBD1. Germline CDR1 reads LNHDA; CDR2 reads SQIVND (reference sequence). V shed 4 bases and J 7 bases; nucleotides not matched to a gene: 6. This CDR3 region has 15 residues. Based on the CDR3 plus reference TRBV19 and TRBJ2-2, the full variable domain is DGGITQSPKYLFRKEGQNVTLSCEQNLNHDAMYWYRQDPGQGLRLIYYSQIVNDFQKGDIAEGYSVSREKKESFPLTVTSAQKNPTAFYLCASSRRTGGIGELFFGEGSRLTVL.

A few counts support this clone. V gene TRBV5-4 combines with J gene TRBJ2-7; the D gene could be TRBD1 or TRBD2 (6 bases each). CDR3 size: 14 residues. Germline CDR1 reads SGHNT; CDR2 reads YYREEE (reference sequence). Trimming took off 4 bases at V and 0 bases at J, with 11 bases between the two ends. The CDR3 protein is CASSAAGHSYEQYF. DNA for the CDR3: TGTGCCAGCAGCGCCGCGGGACACTCCTACGAGCAGTACTTC. Full variable domain (remainder filled in from reference TRBV5-4 and TRBJ2-7): ETGVTQSPTHLIKTRGQQVTLRCSSQSGHNTVSWYQQALGQGPQFIFQYYREEENGRGNFPPRFSGLQFPNYSSELNVNALELDDSALYLCASSAAGHSYEQYFGPGTRLTVT.

The chain has TRBV2 and TRBJ2-7; 9 positions agree with TRBD1. This CDR3 contains 12 residues. Looked up from germline, CDR1 is SNHLY and CDR2 is FYNNEI. Trimming at V came to 8 bases and at J to 4 bases, leaving 3 bases not matched to a gene. The CDR3 loop reads CASGDRVYEQYF. CDR3 sequence (DNA): TGTGCCAGCGGGGACAGGGTATACGAGCAGTACTTC.

The V call is TRBV7-2, the J call TRBJ2-7; possible D gene TRBD1, 6 bases. CDR3 length equals 14 residues. Germline V gene lookup returns CDR1 SGHTA and CDR2 FQGNSA. The V and J ends lost 1 base and 9 bases respectively, with 16 bases between them. For the CDR3, the DNA is TGTGCCAGCAGCTTAGGGCCCCGACAGGACGGGCAGTACTTC. Its translation is CASSLGPRQDGQYF.

This clone is deemed medium-sized (0.01 to 0.1%). This chain connects TRBV10-3 to TRBJ1-1, with a tentative D call TRBD1 (5 bases). The CDR3 is 13 amino acids. The germline CDR1 and CDR2 sequences are ENHRY and SYGVKD. Deletions cut 9 bases from V and 0 bases from J, with 11 bases between. CDR3 protein: CAIGTGMNTEAFF. The CDR3 nucleotides are TGTGCCATTGGGACGGGAATGAACACTGAAGCTTTCTTT.

Concerning this clone itself: Within the sample, other DNA sequences also encode this same CDR3. The chain carries TRBV6-1 and TRBJ2-7; 11 bases line up with TRBD1. The CDR3 sequence is 14 residues long. CDR1 is MNHNS, CDR2 SASEGT, per germline. V was clipped by 6 bases and J by 4 bases; unmatched bases: 5. The CDR3 DNA is TGTGCCAGCAGAGGGGGGACAGGGGGGTACGAGCAGTACTTC. It specifies CASRGGTGGYEQYF.